These T cell receptor beta chains were read from a single sample in a study of blood T cell repertoires in COVID-19. This table comes from immunoSEQ multiplex PCR, and its TCRdb copy is limited to in-frame clones, with some not included. Among 250,000 to 300,000 clones listed, around 82% were seen once. The material sequenced was peripheral blood. The receptor set was obtained from a woman between 18 and 30 years old with acute or convalescent COVID-19. The CDR3 runs from the conserved cysteine through the conserved F or W. A D gene is named only where the DNA matches it firmly. The size of a clone is reported for some rows only, either as once, few or many, or as a class for expanded clones.

>TRBD1|TRBV6-5|.|TRBJ2-5
TGTGCCAGCAGTTACAGGGGGCACGACGAGACCCAGTACTTC
CASSYRGHDETQYF
>.|TRBV3-1/TRBV3-2|.|TRBJ2-7
TGTGCCAGCAGCCAAGATAACCTAGCCTACGAGCAGTACTTC
CASSQDNLAYEQYF
>TRBD2|TRBV6-4|.|TRBJ2-2
TGTGCCAGCAGCGTTAGCGGGACGGACGCGGACGGGGAGCTGTTTTTT
CASSVSGTDADGELFF
>.|TRBV6-5|.|TRBJ1-3
TGTGCCAGCAGTTACTCCGCACAGGTCCTCGGAAACACCATATATTTT
CASSYSAQVLGNTIYF
>TRBD1|TRBV24-1|.|TRBJ2-2
TGTGCCACCGGGACAGGCCATTCCGGGGAGCTGTTTTTT
CATGTGHSGELFF
>.|TRBV9|.|TRBJ2-7
TGTGCCAGCAGCGTGTCCAGGTACGAGCAGTACTTC
CASSVSRYEQYF
>.|TRBV4-3|few|TRBJ1-5
TGCGCCAGCAGCCAAGAGGGGGGAACGCCCCAGCATTTT
CASSQEGGTPQHF
>TRBD2|TRBV5-5|.|TRBJ2-1
TGTGCCAGCAGCTTGGGGCCTAGCGGGAGCTCCTACAATGAGCAGTTCTTC
CASSLGPSGSSYNEQFF
>TRBD2|TRBV4-2|.|TRBJ2-1
TGTGCCAGCAGCCGCGAACTAGCGGGTCTAAATGAGCAGTTCTTC
CASSRELAGLNEQFF
>TRBD2|TRBV6-2/TRBV6-3|.|TRBJ2-3
TGTGCCAGCAGCCGGACTAGCGGGAGGGAGGATACGCAGTATTTT
CASSRTSGREDTQYF
>TRBD2|TRBV19|.|TRBJ2-5
TGTGCCAGTAGTATAGGGACCACTAGCGGCCCCCGAGAGACCCAGTACTTC
CASSIGTTSGPRETQYF
>TRBD2|TRBV5-1|.|TRBJ2-1
TGCGCCAGCAGCTTTTGGGGGGGAAACTCCTACAATGAGCAGTTCTTC
CASSFWGGNSYNEQFF
>TRBD2|TRBV18|.|TRBJ2-7
TGTGCCAGCTCACTCCTTCCTAGATTGGCGGGAGGGCCCTCCAACGAGCAGTACTTC
CASSLLPRLAGGPSNEQYF
>.|TRBV10-3|once|TRBJ1-1
TGTGCCATCAGTGAGGGACAAGAAGCTTTCTTT
CAISEGQEAFF
>.|TRBV9|.|TRBJ1-4
TGTGCCAGCAGCGGATCGGGGAAGGAAAAACTGTTTTTT
CASSGSGKEKLFF
>.|TRBV4-1|.|TRBJ1-5
TGCGCCAGCAGCCTCACTTCGTCAGGAGGCCAGCCCCAGCATTTT
CASSLTSSGGQPQHF
>TRBD1|TRBV7-8|.|TRBJ1-2
TGTGCCAGCAGTCGACAGGGGAACTATGGCTACACCTTC
CASSRQGNYGYTF
>.|TRBV12-3/TRBV12-4|.|TRBJ2-7
TGTGCCAGCAGTCCCGGATCTAACTCGGGGCAGTACTTC
CASSPGSNSGQYF
>TRBD1|TRBV7-6|.|TRBJ2-5
TGTGCCAGCAGCTTAGGGCCTTTGGGTTCTTCTACAGGGGCAGTGGGGACCCAGTACTTC
CASSLGPLGSSTGAVGTQYF
>.|TRBV19|.|TRBJ1-5
TGTGCCAGTAGTATAGGGGGCCGTCAGCCCCAGCATTTT
CASSIGGRQPQHF
>.|TRBV27|few|TRBJ1-1
TGTGCCAGCAGTTTTTCACAGGGATTCGGGGAAGCTTTCTTT
CASSFSQGFGEAFF
>TRBD1|TRBV2|.|TRBJ2-1
TGTGCCACCACGGGACAGGGGGCAGGTGAGCAGTTCTTC
CATTGQGAGEQFF
>.|TRBV7-2|.|TRBJ2-7
TGTGCCAGCAGCTTTTCCCCGGGGAACTCCTACGAGCAGTACTTC
CASSFSPGNSYEQYF
>.|TRBV14|.|TRBJ2-7
TGTGCCAGCAGCCAATCGACAAGAACCTACGAGCAGTACTTC
CASSQSTRTYEQYF
>.|TRBV15|once|TRBJ2-3
TGTGCCACCAGCAGAGATGGGGAGTGGTTAGATACGCAGTATTTT
CATSRDGEWLDTQYF
>TRBD1|TRBV11-2|.|TRBJ2-5
TGTGCCAGCAGCGCGATCACAGGGGGCCCAGAGACCCAGTACTTC
CASSAITGGPETQYF
>.|TRBV30|once|TRBJ2-7
TGTGCCTGGAGTCCGAGTCACTCCTACGAGCAGTACTTC
CAWSPSHSYEQYF
>.|TRBV7-9|few|TRBJ1-1
TGTGCCAGCAGATCCACAGAGAACACTGAAGCTTTCTTT
CASRSTENTEAFF
>.|TRBV19|.|TRBJ2-1
TGTGCCAGTAGTATAGAAGACAGGACCTACAATGAGCAGTTCTTC
CASSIEDRTYNEQFF
>.|TRBV28|once|TRBJ2-1
TGTGCCAGCACCCCGGGCTACAATGAGCAGTTCTTC
CASTPGYNEQFF
>.|TRBV4-3|.|TRBJ1-1
TGCGCCAGCAGCCAAACAGGGTGGACTGAAGCTTTCTTT
CASSQTGWTEAFF
>.|TRBV7-2|.|TRBJ2-7
TGTGCCAGCAGCCTACTGGGGGGTTCATCCTACGAGCAGTACTTC
CASSLLGGSSYEQYF
>.|TRBV7-3|.|TRBJ2-3
TGTGCCAGCAGCTCCGGGTCCACAGATACGCAGTATTTT
CASSSGSTDTQYF
>.|TRBV9|few|TRBJ2-5
TGTGCCAGCAGCGTAGGCGGGGCCCAAGAGACCCAGTACTTC
CASSVGGAQETQYF
>.|TRBV30|.|TRBJ1-5
TGTGCCTGGAGCCCAGATAGCAATCAGCCCCAGCATTTT
CAWSPDSNQPQHF
>TRBD2|TRBV18|.|TRBJ2-2
TGTGCCAGCTCACCACCCAGCGGGAGGGCCGGCGGGGAGCTGTTTTTT
CASSPPSGRAGGELFF
>.|TRBV5-6|.|TRBJ2-7
TGTGCCAGCAGCTTGTGGCCGGGAGTCCCCTACGAGCAGTACTTC
CASSLWPGVPYEQYF
>.|TRBV24-1|.|TRBJ2-3
TGTGCCACCAGTGGAGCAGGAAGCACAGATACGCAGTATTTT
CATSGAGSTDTQYF
>TRBD2|TRBV28|.|TRBJ2-5
TGTGCCAGCAGTTTAATGTGGGGGGGCCAAGAGACCCAGTACTTC
CASSLMWGGQETQYF
>TRBD1|TRBV5-4|.|TRBJ2-6
TGTGCCAGCAGCTCGGACAGGCTGTTGGGGGCCAACGTCCTGACTTTC
CASSSDRLLGANVLTF
>TRBD1|TRBV12-5|.|TRBJ2-7
TGTGCTAGTGGTTTGGGTGGGACAGGGGTAAGCTACGAGCAGTACTTC
CASGLGGTGVSYEQYF